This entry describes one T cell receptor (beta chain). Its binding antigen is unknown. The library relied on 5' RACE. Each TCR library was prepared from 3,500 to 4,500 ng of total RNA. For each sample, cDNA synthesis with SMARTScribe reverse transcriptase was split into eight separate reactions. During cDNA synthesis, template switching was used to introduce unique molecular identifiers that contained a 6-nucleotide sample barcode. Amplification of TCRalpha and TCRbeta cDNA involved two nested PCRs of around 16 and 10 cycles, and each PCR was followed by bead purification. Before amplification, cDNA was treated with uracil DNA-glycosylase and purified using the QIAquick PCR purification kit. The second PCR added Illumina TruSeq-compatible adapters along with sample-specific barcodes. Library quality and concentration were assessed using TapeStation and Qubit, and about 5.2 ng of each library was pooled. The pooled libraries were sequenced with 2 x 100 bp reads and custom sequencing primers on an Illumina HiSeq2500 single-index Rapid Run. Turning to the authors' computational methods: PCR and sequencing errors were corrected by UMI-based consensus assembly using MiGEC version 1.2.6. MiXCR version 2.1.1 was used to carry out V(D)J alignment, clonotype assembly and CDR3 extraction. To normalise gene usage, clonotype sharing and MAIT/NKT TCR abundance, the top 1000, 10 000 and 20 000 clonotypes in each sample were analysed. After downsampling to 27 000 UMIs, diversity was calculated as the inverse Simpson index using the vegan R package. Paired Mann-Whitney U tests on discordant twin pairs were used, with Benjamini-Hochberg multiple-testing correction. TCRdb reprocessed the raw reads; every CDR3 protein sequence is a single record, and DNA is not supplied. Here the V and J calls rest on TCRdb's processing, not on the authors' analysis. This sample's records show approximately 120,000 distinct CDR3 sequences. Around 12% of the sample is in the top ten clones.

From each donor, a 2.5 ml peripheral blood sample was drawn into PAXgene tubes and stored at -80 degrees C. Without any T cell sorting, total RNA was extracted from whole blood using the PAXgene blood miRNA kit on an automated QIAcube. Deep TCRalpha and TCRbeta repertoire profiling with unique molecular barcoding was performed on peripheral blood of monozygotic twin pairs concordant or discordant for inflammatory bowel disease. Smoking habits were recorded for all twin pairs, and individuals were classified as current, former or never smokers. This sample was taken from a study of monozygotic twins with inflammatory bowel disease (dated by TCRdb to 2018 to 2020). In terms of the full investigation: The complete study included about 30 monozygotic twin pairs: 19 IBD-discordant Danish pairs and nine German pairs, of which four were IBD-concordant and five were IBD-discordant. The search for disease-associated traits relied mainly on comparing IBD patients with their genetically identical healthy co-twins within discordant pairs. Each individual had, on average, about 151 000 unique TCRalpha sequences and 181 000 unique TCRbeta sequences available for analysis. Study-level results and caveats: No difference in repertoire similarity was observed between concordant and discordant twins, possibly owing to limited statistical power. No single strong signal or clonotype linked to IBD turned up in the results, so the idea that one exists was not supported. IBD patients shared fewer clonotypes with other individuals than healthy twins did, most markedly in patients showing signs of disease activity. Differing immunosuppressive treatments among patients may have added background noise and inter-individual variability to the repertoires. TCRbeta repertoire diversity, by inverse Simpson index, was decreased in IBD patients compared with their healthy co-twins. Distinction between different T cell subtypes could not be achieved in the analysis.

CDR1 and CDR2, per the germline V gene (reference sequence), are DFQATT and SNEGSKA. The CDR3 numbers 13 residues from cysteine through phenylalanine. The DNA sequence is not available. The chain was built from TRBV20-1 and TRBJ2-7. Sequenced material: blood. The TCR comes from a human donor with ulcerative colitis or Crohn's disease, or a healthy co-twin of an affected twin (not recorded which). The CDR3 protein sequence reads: CSAKDRTSYEQYF.